This T cell receptor (beta chain) was sequenced in a study of T cells in Graves' hyperthyroidism and ophthalmopathy. Whole-study context: Any treatment followed the collection of peripheral blood at initial diagnosis. Whole-study results and caveats: Ophthalmopathy was identified by the model a median approximately 6.9 months ahead of onset. Stable hyperthyroidism was told apart from ophthalmopathy by a model built on 13 V-J features.

Around 10 ml fresh peripheral blood yielded the PBMCs. Trimming cost V 5 bases and J 3 bases; bases outside gene matches: 16. Per the germline V gene, CDR1 is DFQATT and CDR2 is SNEGSKA (reference sequence). The CDR3 has 19 residues. Regarding this clonotype: Its antigen is currently unknown.

Amplification of TCR beta CDR3 regions used RNA as the template. First-round RT-PCR targeting the TCR CDR3 was performed with the HTBI primer set. Using its own MiXCR run on the multiplex PCR reads, TCRdb lists one record per CDR3 protein. The table has hundreds of thousands of distinct CDR3 sequences, approximately 20% seen once. This chain connects TRBV20-1 to TRBJ2-1, with 13 bases identical to TRBD2. The origin of this receptor is a man in his forties or fifties with Graves' ophthalmopathy. The source material was blood. The CDR3 sequence: CSAPRRGLAGNPVYNEQFF. In nucleotides, the CDR3 is TGCAGTGCTCCCCGGAGGGGACTAGCGGGAAATCCCGTCTACAATGAGCAGTTCTTC.